A selection of T cell receptor beta chains follows, all from one sample in a study of T cells in Graves' hyperthyroidism and ophthalmopathy. TCRdb redid the calling of the multiplex PCR reads with MiXCR, one entry per CDR3 protein. The repertoire consists of 500,000 to 650,000 distinct CDR3 sequences, with about 15% occurring once and the leading ten covering 17%. Material: blood. The receptors here all came from a woman aged 18-35 years with Graves' ophthalmopathy. Each CDR3 is given with its conserved first and last residue. The order of the fields is V gene, D gene, clone size, J gene, CDR3 protein, CDR3 DNA. A D gene is named only where the DNA matches it firmly. Size is omitted from some rows. Given values are once, few, many or a class for expanded clones.

TRBV4-3	NA	many	TRBJ1-1	CASSQHTNGEAFF	TGCGCCAGCAGCCAACATACGAACGGTGAAGCTTTCTTT
TRBV28	NA	many	TRBJ2-2	CASSFALDGHTGELFF	TGTGCCAGCAGCTTCGCCCTGGACGGACACACCGGGGAGCTGTTTTTT
TRBV27	NA	few	TRBJ2-7	CASRDSGTPYEQYF	TGTGCCAGCAGAGACAGTGGGACCCCCTACGAGCAGTACTTC
TRBV12-3/TRBV12-4	TRBD1	many	TRBJ1-4	CASSWDRGSEKLFF	TGTGCCAGCAGCTGGGACAGGGGGAGTGAAAAACTGTTTTTT
TRBV6-1	NA	many	TRBJ1-2	CASAVTADDGYTF	TGTGCCAGCGCTGTAACAGCCGACGATGGCTACACCTTC
TRBV13	NA	few	TRBJ1-4	CASSFDSNNEKLFF	TGTGCCAGCAGCTTTGACAGTAATAATGAAAAACTGTTTTTT
TRBV7-3	TRBD2	NA	TRBJ2-1	CASSLLGGIDNEQFF	TGTGCCAGCAGTCTTCTGGGAGGGATAGACAATGAGCAGTTCTTC
TRBV28	TRBD1	NA	TRBJ2-2	CASSPQKGGQGNTGELFF	TGTGCCAGCAGCCCACAAAAGGGGGGACAGGGAAACACCGGGGAGCTGTTTTTT
TRBV7-2	NA	few	TRBJ1-5	CASSTGGMSNQPQHF	TGTGCCAGCAGCACCGGGGGGATGAGCAATCAGCCCCAGCATTTT
TRBV7-3	TRBD1	few	TRBJ2-6	CASSLTVSGGAGANVLTF	TGTGCCAGCAGCTTAACTGTATCAGGGGGCGCTGGGGCCAACGTCCTGACTTTC
TRBV5-1	NA	many	TRBJ1-1	CASSLGRDNRGGTEAFF	TGCGCCAGCAGCTTGGGTCGGGACAACCGTGGCGGGACTGAAGCTTTCTTT
TRBV6-1	NA	NA	TRBJ1-5	CASGVYGQPQHF	TGTGCCAGCGGGGTGTACGGTCAGCCCCAGCATTTT
TRBV12-3/TRBV12-4	TRBD1	many	TRBJ1-1	CASSFRDRGTEAFF	TGTGCCAGCAGTTTCCGGGACAGGGGCACTGAAGCTTTCTTT
TRBV5-1	NA	NA	TRBJ2-7	CASSLKQGFYEQYF	TGCGCCAGCAGCTTGAAGCAGGGTTTCTACGAGCAGTACTTC
TRBV30	TRBD1	many	TRBJ1-1	CAWGQGHTEAFF	TGTGCCTGGGGACAGGGTCACACTGAAGCTTTCTTT
TRBV15	NA	few	TRBJ2-1	CATSSGTGYNEQFF	TGTGCCACCAGCAGCGGGACTGGCTACAATGAGCAGTTCTTC
TRBV11-1	NA	many	TRBJ2-2	CASSPRGRTGELFF	TGTGCCAGCAGCCCAAGGGGACGAACCGGGGAGCTGTTTTTT
TRBV28	NA	many	TRBJ1-2	CASSPPFRNYGYTF	TGTGCCAGCAGTCCCCCTTTCCGTAACTATGGCTACACCTTC
TRBV4-1	NA	few	TRBJ2-7	CASSQEQGVPYEQYF	TGCGCCAGCAGCCAAGAGCAGGGTGTCCCCTACGAGCAGTACTTC
TRBV7-2	TRBD1	once	TRBJ1-4	CASSYRTGGATNEKLFF	TGTGCCAGCAGCTACCGGACAGGGGGCGCTACTAATGAAAAACTGTTTTTT
TRBV7-9	TRBD1	NA	TRBJ1-6	CASNTRTGGDSPLHF	TGTGCCAGCAACACACGAACAGGGGGCGATTCACCCCTCCACTTT
TRBV14	NA	NA	TRBJ2-7	CASSPYSARPSYEQYF	TGTGCCAGCAGCCCGTATTCCGCTCGGCCGTCCTACGAGCAGTACTTC
TRBV7-2	NA	many	TRBJ1-2	CASTWMGSYGYTF	TGTGCCAGCACTTGGATGGGCAGTTATGGCTACACCTTC
TRBV28	NA	many	TRBJ1-5	CASSLFLGDQPQHF	TGTGCCAGCAGTTTATTTTTGGGAGATCAGCCCCAGCATTTT
TRBV4-1	NA	few	TRBJ1-5	CASRDPGERSNQPQHF	TGCGCCAGCAGGGACCCAGGGGAGAGAAGCAATCAGCCCCAGCATTTT
TRBV5-6	NA	NA	TRBJ1-3	CASSPGVGSGNTIYF	TGTGCCAGCAGCCCTGGGGTTGGCTCTGGAAACACCATATATTTT
TRBV9	TRBD1	few	TRBJ1-4	CASSVEDRGNPPEKLFF	TGTGCCAGCAGCGTAGAGGACAGGGGGAACCCCCCAGAAAAACTGTTTTTT
TRBV20-1	NA	many	TRBJ2-1	CSARGVTYNEQFF	TGCAGTGCTCGAGGAGTGACCTACAATGAGCAGTTCTTC
TRBV20-1	NA	many	TRBJ2-3	CSAGTTLPSTDTQYF	TGCAGTGCTGGAACCACGTTACCAAGCACAGATACGCAGTATTTT
TRBV6-6	NA	many	TRBJ1-1	CASSYWAGASEAFF	TGTGCCAGCAGTTACTGGGCAGGGGCGAGTGAAGCTTTCTTT
TRBV7-8	TRBD2	many	TRBJ2-1	CASSPGGGGFNEQFF	TGTGCCAGCAGCCCGGGCGGGGGAGGTTTTAATGAGCAGTTCTTC
TRBV7-8	NA	few	TRBJ2-1	CASSGGPYNEQFF	TGTGCCAGCAGCGGAGGCCCCTACAATGAGCAGTTCTTC
TRBV28	TRBD2	NA	TRBJ2-3	CASSPLPWESGGPEDTQYF	TGTGCCAGCAGTCCCCTCCCCTGGGAGAGCGGGGGGCCTGAGGATACGCAGTATTTT
TRBV6-1	NA	many	TRBJ1-1	CASNPSGQLNTEAFF	TGTGCCAGCAACCCCTCGGGACAATTGAATACTGAAGCTTTCTTT
TRBV4-1	TRBD2	NA	TRBJ2-5	CASSQVPGLAGEMETQYF	TGCGCCAGCAGCCAAGTCCCAGGACTAGCGGGAGAAATGGAGACCCAGTACTTC
TRBV30	TRBD2	many	TRBJ2-5	CAWSVGERGQLPPQYF	TGTGCCTGGAGTGTTGGGGAGCGGGGCCAATTACCGCCTCAGTACTTC